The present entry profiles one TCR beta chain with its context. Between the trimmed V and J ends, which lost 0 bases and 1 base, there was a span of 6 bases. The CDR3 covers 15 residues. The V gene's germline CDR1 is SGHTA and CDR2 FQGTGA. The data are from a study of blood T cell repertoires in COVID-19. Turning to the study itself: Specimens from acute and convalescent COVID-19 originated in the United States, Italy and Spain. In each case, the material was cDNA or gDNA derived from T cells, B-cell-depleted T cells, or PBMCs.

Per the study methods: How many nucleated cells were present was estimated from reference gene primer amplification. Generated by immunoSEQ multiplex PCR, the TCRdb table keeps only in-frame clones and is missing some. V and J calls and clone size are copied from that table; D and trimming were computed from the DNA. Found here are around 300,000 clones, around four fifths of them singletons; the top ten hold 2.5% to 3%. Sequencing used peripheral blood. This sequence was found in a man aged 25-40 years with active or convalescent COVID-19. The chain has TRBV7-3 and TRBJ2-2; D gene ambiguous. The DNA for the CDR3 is TGTGCCAGCAGCTTAACCCCCTTGAACACCGGGGAGCTGTTTTTT. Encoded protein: CASSLTPLNTGELFF.